This T cell receptor beta chain was captured by sequencing in a study of cytomegalovirus exposure and HLA in healthy donors. The overall study: Unique TCRs from HLA-typed donors, about 85 million of them, were held in an early data release. Overall study results and limits: TCR beta chain V- and J-gene trimming was linked, in a later analysis, to a missense variant in DCLRE1C.

As to this clone: The antigen is not known.

The PCR had 60 Vbeta and 13 Jbeta primers. The method was immunoSEQ multiplex PCR; TCRdb's version includes in-frame clones alone and lacks a portion of them. The sample has approximately 91,000 clones; around nine tenths are singletons. The trim removed 4 bases at V and 6 bases at J, leaving 5 bases unmatched. Germline V gives CDR1 SNHLY, CDR2 FYNNEI. The CDR3 is 15 amino acids. The TCR sequence derives from a man aged 25 to 45 in good health and CMV-seropositive. Material for sequencing was PBMCs. V usage is TRBV2 and J usage is TRBJ2-3; TRBD2 matches at 12 bases. The CDR3 nucleotides read TGTGCCAGCAGTGTCCTAGCGGGAGGGCTTGATACGCAGTATTTT. Amino acid sequence: CASSVLAGGLDTQYF.